Sequencing of this T cell receptor (beta chain) was carried out in a study of cytomegalovirus exposure and HLA in healthy donors. Study-level results: Further analysis, carried out later, found HLA-associated TCR beta chains more clonally expanded than equally common other chains. In a later analysis, parvovirus B19, influenza, CMV and Epstein-Barr virus appeared linked to several top co-occurrence clusters. In a later analysis, specific HLA alleles were associated with around 17,000 TCR beta sequences at a 0.05 false discovery rate. Cytomegalovirus-associated TCR beta chains were listed, numbering more than 150.

The CDR3 runs to 17 residues. CDR1 is SGHNT, CDR2 YYREEE, per germline (reference sequence). With 4 bases clipped from V and 6 bases from J, the junction kept 14 bases outside the gene matches. The PCR contained 60 Vbeta and 13 Jbeta primers. Profiled with immunoSEQ multiplex PCR; TCRdb holds only in-frame clones, not every one. This sample lists under 200,000 clones; its ten largest clones have around 0.8%. Note on this clone: Its antigen is unidentified.

V is TRBV5-4 and J is TRBJ2-2; 8 bases are shared with TRBD1. The sequenced sample consisted of PBMCs. The TCR originated in a woman between 18 and 29 years old in good health and CMV-seropositive. CDR3 loop: CASSEGTGPSRAGELFF. The CDR3 region has the DNA TGTGCCAGCAGCGAGGGGACAGGTCCCTCAAGGGCCGGGGAGCTGTTTTTT. Combining the CDR3 with reference TRBV5-4 and TRBJ2-2 gives the whole variable domain ETGVTQSPTHLIKTRGQQVTLRCSSQSGHNTVSWYQQALGQGPQFIFQYYREEENGRGNFPPRFSGLQFPNYSSELNVNALELDDSALYLCASSEGTGPSRAGELFFGEGSRLTVL.